This TCR beta chain was sequenced in a study of blood T cell repertoires in COVID-19. Study in general: From the United States, Italy and Spain came samples of acute and convalescent COVID-19.

Germline CDR1 ENHRY, CDR2 SYGVKD. Trimming stripped 11 bases from V and 6 bases from J, with 14 bases between. This CDR3 contains 13 residues. Here immunoSEQ multiplex PCR was the method, and the copy in TCRdb shows in-frame clones only, minus some. The table records 220,000 or so clones, around 82% of them present only once. The TCR was taken from a woman aged 25 to 45 who had recovered from COVID-19. The sequenced material came from peripheral blood. The gene calls are TRBV10-3 and TRBJ1-6, with D perhaps TRBD1 (6 bases). The DNA of the CDR3 is TGTGCCGCGGGCGGGGGGGCTAATTCACCCCTCCACTTT. It is translated as CAAGGGANSPLHF.